A single sample gave rise to the 5 T cell receptor beta chains below, sequenced in a study of blood T cell repertoires in COVID-19. Sequenced by immunoSEQ multiplex PCR; TCRdb stores in-frame clones only, minus some. The sample lists around 190,000 clones, 88% occurring once. Sequencing was carried out using PBMCs or T cells enriched from blood (not recorded which). The receptors originated from a woman aged 18-29 years who had recovered from COVID-19.

V is TRBV9 and J is TRBJ2-5, with D unclear. This CDR3 spans 13 amino acids. Trimming took 4 bases from V and 5 from J, leaving 12 bases between them. CDR1 is SGDLS, CDR2 YYNGEE, per germline. The CDR3 DNA is TGTGCCAGCAGCCCCGAGGCTTGGGAGACCCAGTACTTC. Protein: CASSPEAWETQYF.

J is TRBJ1-1 and V is TRBV19, with D possibly matching TRBD1 (5 bases). CDR1 LNHDA and CDR2 SQIVND come from the germline V gene (reference sequence). V lost 3 bases, J lost 2 bases, and 10 bases lay in between. The CDR3 covers 14 residues. CDR3 DNA sequence: TGTGCCAGTAGTATTAAGGGGCACAACACTGAAGCTTTCTTT. Protein sequence: CASSIKGHNTEAFF.

A few counts support this clone. J is TRBJ2-7 and V is TRBV10-2; 10 bases are a match to TRBD1. V trimming: 3 bases; J trimming: 5 bases; junction bases outside the gene matches: 7. The CDR3 consists of 15 residues. The V gene's germline CDR1 is WSHSY and CDR2 SAAADI. CDR3 amino acids: CASSDRDRGFDEQYF. The CDR3 nucleotides are TGCGCCAGCAGTGATCGGGACAGGGGTTTTGACGAGCAGTACTTC.

The rearrangement uses TRBV7-2 and TRBJ2-3, with TRBD2 matching 8 bases. The CDR3 loop spans 16 amino acids. The germline V gene encodes CDR1 SGHTA and CDR2 FQGNSA. After removal of 5 bases from V and 2 bases from J, the junction contained 9 bases not matched to a gene. The CDR3 bases are TGTGCCAGCAGCCCAAGTTATAGCGGGAACACAGATACGCAGTATTTT. Translated, it gives CASSPSYSGNTDTQYF.

This sequence joins TRBV5-1 and TRBJ2-5, with D unresolved. There are 15 residues in the CDR3. Germline CDR1 reads SGHRS; CDR2 reads YFSETQ. V was clipped by 0 bases and J by 1 base, with 10 bases between them. The CDR3 reads CASSLGVNSQETQYF. The CDR3 DNA is TGCGCCAGCAGCTTGGGGGTCAACAGCCAAGAGACCCAGTACTTC.